This T cell receptor beta chain was obtained from a study of blood T cell repertoires in COVID-19. Study details: Samples taken during acute and convalescent COVID-19 were collected in the United States, Italy and Spain. PBMCs, B-cell-depleted T cells, or T cells were the source of the cDNA or gDNA that made up the material.

Per germline, CDR1 MGHDK and CDR2 SYGVNS. V trimming: 3 bases; J trimming: 11 bases; junction bases outside the gene matches: 6. CDR3 length: 14 residues. Original data processing: Cell counts per sample came from amplifying reference gene primers. Sequencing was performed with immunoSEQ multiplex PCR; in TCRdb, only in-frame clones are kept and a portion is missing. V and J calls and clone size are copied from that table; D and trimming were computed from the DNA. The sample has 100,000 or so clones; approximately 72% are singletons. The gene calls are TRBV25-1 and TRBJ1-4; TRBD1 matches at 10 bases. The sequence came from a woman in her seventies with acute or convalescent COVID-19. What was sequenced was peripheral blood. The CDR3 loop reads CASSDRDRGYKLFF. In nucleotides, the CDR3 is TGTGCCAGCAGTGACCGGGACAGGGGATATAAACTGTTTTTT.